This T cell receptor (beta chain) derives from a study of shared clonotypes between healthy human individuals. Study summary: Plates per donor: three CD4 naive, three CD4 memory, two CD8 naive, one CD8 memory.

This clone was picked up one time. Libraries were prepared by immunoSEQ multiplex PCR; TCRdb keeps only in-frame clonotypes and omits some of them. The data hold roughly 2.5 million clones, with approximately 90% observed a single time. Sample: naive CD4+ T cells sorted from blood. Subset of the sample: CD45RA+ positively selected. The receptor comes from a man aged 18-30 years in good health.

The CDR3 loop reads CASSASRGDTDTQYF. The CDR3 DNA follows: TGCGCCAGCAGTGCTTCGCGGGGGGACACAGATACGCAGTATTTT. The rearrangement uses TRBV10-1 and TRBJ2-3; 8 bases are shared with TRBD2. Trimming removed 4 bases from V and 2 bases from J; junction bases left unmatched: 5. Germline V gene sequence: CDR1 WNHNN, CDR2 SYGVQD (reference sequence). CDR3 length: 15 residues.